This T cell receptor beta chain was obtained from a study of blood T cell repertoires in COVID-19 (dated by TCRdb to the early 2020s). Regarding the research as a whole: Samples from collaborators originated in the United States, Italy and Spain and spanned both the acute and convalescent phases of COVID-19. The material from the prospective study consisted of cDNA or gDNA derived from T cells, B-cell-depleted T cells, or PBMCs. Subjects who had been exposed to COVID-19, were actively infected with it, or had recovered from it provided the deeply sampled blood TCRbeta repertoires that made up the dataset. The repertoires were made available in a free public database intended to serve as a resource for research on the immune response to SARS-CoV-2. The samples were drawn from two sources: the first 160 participants of the ongoing ImmuneRACE study, and 950 to 1,500 subjects contributed by 6 global collaborators. The sample metadata nearly always contained a de-identified subject ID, COVID-19 status, age in years and sex. HLA class I and class II types, where available, came from metadata supplied by the sample provider rather than from assay-based typing. General conclusions and limits of the study: The quantity of clinical and demographic metadata differed by source and by participant and was supplied without curation.

Whole blood was collected in K2EDTA tubes by collaborating institutions according to the institutions' own protocols. For TCRbeta analysis, collaborator samples were shipped as frozen whole blood, as isolated PBMCs, or as DNA extracted from either sample type. CDR1 and CDR2 (SGHDT, YYEEEE) derive from the germline V gene. V drops 0 bases and J drops 2 bases, leaving 12 bases in between. The CDR3 runs 15 residues from the cysteine to the phenylalanine. Only the CDR3 DNA stays, 45 bases, in frame from base 1. The immunoSEQ Assay, a bias-controlled multiplex PCR, was used to amplify TCRbeta CDR3 regions from genomic DNA. The paper's data handling went like this. Nucleated cell counts per sample were estimated from amplification of reference gene primers within the assay. To quantify the absolute abundance of each unique TCRbeta CDR3 rearrangement, sequence reads were collapsed and filtered. Productive Simpson clonality was computed per sample as the square root of Simpson's diversity index over productive rearrangements. TCRdb stores this immuneACCESS table with in-frame sequences only. Part of the clones is absent; in the studies checked, under half of the shortfall reflects unresolved V genes, and no reason is known for the rest. That table supplies the V and J calls and clone size; D and trimming were determined from the DNA. The sample data list approximately 140,000 clones, and 70% to 85% of these were observed just once. Approximately 3.6% of the sample is in the top ten clones.

As for this clone: Its antigen remains undetermined. Base qualities are missing; no much larger clone stands one base away.

The sequence was collected from a man aged 55 to 70 with acute or convalescent COVID-19. Material for sequencing was peripheral blood. The chain links TRBV5-6 with TRBJ2-7, with no confidently assigned D gene. DNA sequence: TGTGCCAGCAGCTTGGGGGCCAGGCAAACCTACGAGCAGTACTTC. Its amino acids are CASSLGARQTYEQYF.